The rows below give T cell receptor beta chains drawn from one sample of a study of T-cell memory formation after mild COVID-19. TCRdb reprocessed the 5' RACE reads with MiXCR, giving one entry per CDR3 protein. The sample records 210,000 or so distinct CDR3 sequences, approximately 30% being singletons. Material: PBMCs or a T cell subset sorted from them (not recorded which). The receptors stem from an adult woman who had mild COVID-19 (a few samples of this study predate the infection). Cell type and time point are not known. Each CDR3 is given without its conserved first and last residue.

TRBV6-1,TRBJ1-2,ASSEAPQPTNYGYT
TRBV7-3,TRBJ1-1,ASSFQVGGMNTEAF
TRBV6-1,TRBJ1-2,ASSEFGDGYT
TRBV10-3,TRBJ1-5,AISDRNQPQH
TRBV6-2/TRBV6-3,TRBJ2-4,ASSYSMSPKGNIQY
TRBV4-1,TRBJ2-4,ASSQDGRDGENIQY
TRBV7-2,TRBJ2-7,ASSYQSTSPSYEQY
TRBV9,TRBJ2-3,ASSVGLTSDPSTDTQY
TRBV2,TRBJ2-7,ASRPPGPHEQY
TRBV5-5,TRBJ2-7,ASSDRGTSSYEQY
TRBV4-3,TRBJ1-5,ASSQDPSGGNQPQH
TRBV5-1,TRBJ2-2,ASSFKQGNTGELF
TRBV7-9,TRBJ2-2,ASEGTGDGELF
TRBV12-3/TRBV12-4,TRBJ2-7,ASSFLGRGAYEQY
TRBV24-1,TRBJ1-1,ATSDFLETPFTEAF
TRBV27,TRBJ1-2,ASSSDPRGGYT
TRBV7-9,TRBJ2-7,ASSLGDRGLEQY
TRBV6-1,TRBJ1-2,ASIPPRSGDYGYT
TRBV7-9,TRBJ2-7,ASSLTSGTTYEQY
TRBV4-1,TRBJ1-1,ASSPPGQRSEAF
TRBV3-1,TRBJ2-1,ASSQDHRGGAKGQF
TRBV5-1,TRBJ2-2,ASSLLTGNTGELF
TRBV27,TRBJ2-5,ASRPGQQETQY
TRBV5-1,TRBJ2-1,ASSPTSGSYNEQF
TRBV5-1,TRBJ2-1,ASSRGQSEQF
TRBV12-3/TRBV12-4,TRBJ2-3,ASSSPFSDTQY
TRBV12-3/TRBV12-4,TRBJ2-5,ASSAGGTGTTQETQY
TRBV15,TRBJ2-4,ATSRDGYGDREMIIQY
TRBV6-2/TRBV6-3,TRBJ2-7,ASSYGQFSSYEQY
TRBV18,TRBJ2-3,ASSPGNFAGASTDTQY
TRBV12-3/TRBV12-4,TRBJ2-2,ASRPKGPNTGELF
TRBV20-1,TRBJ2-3,SARVARLAGVDTQY
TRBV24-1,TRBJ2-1,ATSLSGGYNEQF
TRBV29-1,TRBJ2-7,SVEDLAGQGAYEQY
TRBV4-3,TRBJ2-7,ASSQGGTSGSWEQY
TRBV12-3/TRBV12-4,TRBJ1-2,ASSLWGTAAEYGYT
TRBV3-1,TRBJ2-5,ASSPGGARVQETQY
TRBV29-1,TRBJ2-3,SVDSPDRVFTDTQY
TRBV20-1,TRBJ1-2,SARDLVGHSSRANYGYT
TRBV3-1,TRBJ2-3,ASSLASGKGTQY